This T cell receptor beta chain was recorded in a study of technical replicates of blood from a few donors. Germline V lookup: CDR1 LNHDA, CDR2 SQIVND (reference sequence). The J segment lost 3 bases and the V segment lost 6 bases, leaving 8 bases of the junction unmatched. The CDR3 is 15 residues long. The protocol was immunoSEQ multiplex PCR, while the TCRdb copy is restricted to in-frame clones and leaves out a portion. The sample shows about 62,000 clones, 80% to 90% of them seen only once. This TCR came from a human donor in good health. Some clones in this sample may be carry-over from other donors' samples. The chain recombines TRBV19 with TRBJ1-5, with 7 positions matching TRBD1. Sequencing input: PBMCs. The CDR3 DNA reads TGTGCCAGTAGCTCGACAGGGCCCCTCAATCAGCCCCAGCATTTT. Amino acids: CASSSTGPLNQPQHF.